The rows below give T cell receptor beta chains drawn from one sample of a study of OX40 agonist ivuxolimab in advanced cancers. Some clones are missing from TCRdb's copy, which holds only in-frame ones; the method was immunoSEQ multiplex PCR. This table holds around 10,000 clones, roughly 90% found once. The sample here was CD4+ or CD8+ T cells sorted from blood, taken in a trial of the OX40 agonist ivuxolimab. The receptor source for this set is an adult with an advanced solid tumor such as melanoma, head and neck, liver or kidney cancer. Both conserved end residues are part of each CDR3. Fields, in order: V gene, clone size, D gene, CDR3 length, J gene, CDR3 protein, CDR3 DNA. A D gene is named only where the DNA matches it firmly. Clone size is given for some rows only: seen once, a few or many times, or a class if the clone is expanded.

TRBV2	NA	TRBD2	16	TRBJ2-3	CASSEGRGGSTDTQYF	TGTGCCAGCAGTGAAGGACGGGGGGGAAGCACAGATACGCAGTATTTT
TRBV9	NA	NA	14	TRBJ2-7	CASSVGDISYEQYF	TGTGCCAGCAGCGTAGGGGACATTTCCTACGAGCAGTACTTC
TRBV9	NA	NA	15	TRBJ1-4	CASSPWDGASEKLFF	TGTGCCAGCAGCCCCTGGGACGGGGCCTCTGAAAAACTGTTTTTT
TRBV11-3	NA	TRBD1	15	TRBJ2-1	CASSQTGTGVNEQFF	TGTGCCAGCAGCCAGACCGGGACAGGGGTGAATGAGCAGTTCTTC
TRBV7-6	NA	TRBD1	14	TRBJ2-5	CASSPDRKKETQYF	TGTGCCAGCAGCCCGGACAGGAAGAAAGAGACCCAGTACTTC
TRBV19	once	NA	13	TRBJ2-2	CASSWGLTGELFF	TGTGCCAGTAGCTGGGGGCTCACCGGGGAGCTGTTTTTT
TRBV15	once	NA	20	TRBJ2-4	CATSRETAGAHRLAKNIQYF	TGTGCCACCAGCAGAGAAACGGCGGGGGCCCACCGATTAGCCAAAAACATTCAGTACTTC
TRBV11-2	NA	NA	13	TRBJ2-5	CASSSSGQETQYF	TGTGCCAGCAGCTCCAGTGGGCAAGAGACCCAGTACTTC
TRBV2	NA	TRBD1	17	TRBJ2-5	CASSGHRDRGIQETQYF	TGTGCCAGCAGTGGCCACCGGGACAGGGGAATCCAAGAGACCCAGTACTTC
TRBV7-9	NA	NA	11	TRBJ2-1	CASSLAPEQFF	TGTGCCAGCAGCTTAGCGCCTGAGCAGTTCTTC
TRBV7-9	NA	TRBD1	15	TRBJ1-1	CASSPPTGGDTEAFF	TGTGCCAGCAGCCCTCCGACAGGGGGGGACACTGAAGCTTTCTTT
TRBV29-1	NA	TRBD1	12	TRBJ1-1	CSGQGLVTEAFF	TGCAGCGGACAGGGCCTAGTGACTGAAGCTTTCTTT
TRBV28	NA	TRBD2	15	TRBJ2-7	CASRDPGLAAYEQYF	TGTGCCAGCAGGGACCCCGGACTAGCGGCCTACGAGCAGTACTTC
TRBV2	NA	NA	14	TRBJ1-1	CASSESARGTEAFF	TGTGCCAGCAGTGAGTCGGCTCGAGGCACTGAAGCTTTCTTT
TRBV21-1	NA	NA	15	TRBJ1-3	CASSNAHTTRNTIYF	TGTGCCAGCAGCAATGCCCACACAACGCGAAACACCATATATTTT
TRBV13	few	TRBD2	18	TRBJ2-3	CASSPWGTSGGRTDTQYF	TGTGCCAGCAGCCCCTGGGGGACTAGCGGGGGACGCACAGATACGCAGTATTTT
TRBV27	NA	NA	16	TRBJ2-3	CASSLGGAFGPDTQYF	TGTGCCAGCAGTTTAGGGGGGGCTTTTGGGCCAGATACGCAGTATTTT
TRBV5-6	NA	NA	17	TRBJ2-6	CASSLGHPSSGANVLTF	TGTGCCAGCAGCTTGGGGCACCCAAGCTCTGGGGCCAACGTCCTGACTTTC
TRBV7-8	NA	NA	13	TRBJ2-3	CASSLGSADTQYF	TGTGCCAGCAGCTTAGGCTCCGCAGATACGCAGTATTTT
TRBV27	NA	TRBD1	13	TRBJ1-2	CASSTGTGLGYTF	TGTGCCAGCAGCACCGGGACAGGGTTGGGCTACACCTTC
TRBV29-1	once	NA	13	TRBJ2-5	CSVGWPIPGTQYF	TGCAGCGTTGGTTGGCCCATACCGGGAACCCAGTACTTC
TRBV7-9	NA	NA	14	TRBJ2-2	CASSLDWDSGELFF	TGTGCCAGCAGCTTAGACTGGGATTCCGGGGAGCTGTTTTTT
TRBV4-1	once	NA	17	TRBJ1-1	CASSQGPVGGVGTEAFF	TGCGCCAGCAGCCAAGGACCCGTCGGGGGTGTTGGCACTGAAGCTTTCTTT
TRBV6-6	NA	NA	15	TRBJ1-2	CASSYEREHPGGYTF	TGTGCCAGCAGTTACGAGCGGGAACACCCTGGTGGCTACACCTTC
TRBV11-3	NA	NA	12	TRBJ2-7	CASSFTTYERYF	TGTGCCAGCAGCTTCACAACCTACGAGCGGTACTTC
TRBV6-6	NA	NA	16	TRBJ1-4	CASSYPRDSVNEKLFF	TGTGCCAGCAGTTACCCCCGGGATAGCGTAAATGAAAAACTGTTTTTT
TRBV13	NA	NA	14	TRBJ1-1	CASSPTGVATEAFF	TGTGCCAGCAGCCCTACCGGGGTAGCGACTGAAGCTTTCTTT
TRBV4-2	NA	NA	15	TRBJ1-5	CASSQEAGEYQPQHF	TGTGCCAGCAGCCAAGAGGCAGGGGAGTACCAGCCCCAGCATTTT
TRBV7-9	NA	NA	12	TRBJ2-2	CASSITTGELFF	TGTGCCAGCAGCATAACTACCGGGGAGCTGTTTTTT
TRBV4-1	NA	NA	14	TRBJ2-7	CASSQAASSYEQYF	TGCGCCAGCAGCCAAGCTGCGAGCTCCTACGAGCAGTACTTC
TRBV6-1	NA	TRBD2	13	TRBJ2-3	CASNNGGADTQYF	TGTGCCAGCAATAACGGGGGGGCAGATACGCAGTATTTT
TRBV6-1	few	TRBD1	12	TRBJ1-6	CASSQGESPLHF	TGTGCCAGCAGCCAGGGGGAATCACCCCTCCACTTT
TRBV19	once	TRBD2	16	TRBJ2-7	CASSIVLAGHSYEQYF	TGTGCCAGTAGTATTGTACTAGCGGGCCATTCCTACGAGCAGTACTTC
TRBV7-9	NA	TRBD1	15	TRBJ2-7	CASSAPGTGEQEQYF	TGTGCCAGCAGCGCCCCCGGGACAGGGGAACAAGAGCAGTACTTC
TRBV5-5	NA	NA	15	TRBJ1-2	CASSPGPQKGYGYTF	TGTGCCAGCAGCCCCGGTCCCCAGAAAGGCTATGGCTACACCTTC
TRBV5-4	NA	TRBD1	14	TRBJ2-1	CASNQQGAGNEQFF	TGTGCCAGCAACCAACAGGGGGCGGGTAATGAGCAGTTCTTC
TRBV27	NA	NA	13	TRBJ2-7	CASSPPSSYEQYF	TGTGCCAGCAGTCCACCGTCCTCCTACGAGCAGTACTTC
TRBV9	NA	TRBD2	15	TRBJ2-1	CASSATSGGHNEQFF	TGTGCCAGCAGCGCGACTAGCGGGGGCCATAATGAGCAGTTCTTC
TRBV11-2	NA	NA	16	TRBJ2-2	CASSHFKASNTGELFF	TGTGCCAGCAGCCATTTCAAGGCGTCGAACACCGGGGAGCTGTTTTTT
TRBV13	NA	NA	16	TRBJ2-7	CASSLGLGGKGYEQYF	TGTGCCAGCAGCTTAGGGTTGGGGGGTAAAGGCTACGAGCAGTACTTC
TRBV7-9	NA	TRBD1	12	TRBJ2-7	CASRTGEAEQYF	TGTGCCTCCCGGACAGGGGAGGCCGAGCAGTACTTC
TRBV7-2	once	NA	14	TRBJ2-5	CASSLLAGQETQYF	TGTGCCAGCAGCTTATTAGCCGGACAAGAGACCCAGTACTTC
TRBV7-9	medium-sized	TRBD1	14	TRBJ1-6	CASSLSQGASPLHF	TGTGCCAGCAGCTTAAGTCAGGGGGCTTCACCCCTCCACTTT
TRBV27	few	NA	14	TRBJ1-2	CASSPGGQNYGYTF	TGTGCCAGCAGTCCTGGCGGACAGAACTATGGCTACACCTTC
TRBV11-2	NA	TRBD1	16	TRBJ1-1	CASSFRTGEVDTEAFF	TGTGCCAGCAGCTTCCGGACAGGCGAGGTGGACACTGAAGCTTTCTTT
TRBV14	NA	NA	16	TRBJ1-3	CASSQGLEFSGNTIYF	TGTGCCAGCAGCCAAGGGTTGGAGTTCTCTGGAAACACCATATATTTT
TRBV11-2	NA	NA	17	TRBJ2-7	CASSSRKRTGATYEQYF	TGTGCCAGCAGCTCCCGAAAACGTACAGGAGCTACCTACGAGCAGTACTTC
TRBV6-5	NA	NA	15	TRBJ2-1	CASSYSGGAYNEQFF	TGTGCCAGCAGTTACTCCGGCGGGGCGTACAATGAGCAGTTCTTC
TRBV7-6	NA	TRBD1	16	TRBJ2-7	CASSAPGQGALGEQYF	TGTGCCAGCAGCGCCCCGGGACAGGGGGCCTTGGGCGAGCAGTACTTC
TRBV27	NA	TRBD1	20	TRBJ2-3	CASSLWGQGAGGILADTQYF	TGTGCCAGCAGTTTATGGGGACAGGGGGCGGGGGGTATTTTAGCAGATACGCAGTATTTT
TRBV6-5	few	TRBD2	11	TRBJ2-7	CASRGGYEQYF	TGTGCCAGCAGGGGGGGGTACGAGCAGTACTTC
TRBV27	NA	NA	15	TRBJ1-2	CASSLWIGFTAGYTF	TGTGCCAGCAGTTTATGGATCGGATTTACGGCGGGCTACACCTTC
TRBV19	NA	TRBD2	16	TRBJ2-3	CASSIAAGGLTDTQYF	TGTGCCAGTAGTATAGCAGCGGGGGGGCTCACAGATACGCAGTATTTT
TRBV4-2	once	TRBD2	14	TRBJ2-3	CASRGRDYPDTQYF	TGTGCCAGCAGGGGCCGGGACTACCCAGATACGCAGTATTTT